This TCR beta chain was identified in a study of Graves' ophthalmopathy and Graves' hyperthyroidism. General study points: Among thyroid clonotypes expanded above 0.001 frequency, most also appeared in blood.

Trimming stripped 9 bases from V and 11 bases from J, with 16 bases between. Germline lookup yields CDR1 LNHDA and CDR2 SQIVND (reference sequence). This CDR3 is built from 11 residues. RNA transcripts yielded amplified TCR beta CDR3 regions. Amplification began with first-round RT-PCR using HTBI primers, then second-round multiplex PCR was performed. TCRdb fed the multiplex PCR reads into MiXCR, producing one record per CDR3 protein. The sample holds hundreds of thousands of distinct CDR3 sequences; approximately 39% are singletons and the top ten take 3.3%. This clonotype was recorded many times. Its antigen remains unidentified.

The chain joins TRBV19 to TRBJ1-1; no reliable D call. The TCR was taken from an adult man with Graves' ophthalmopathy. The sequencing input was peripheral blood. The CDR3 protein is CASRRLEKAFF. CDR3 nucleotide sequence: TGTGCCAGCCGAAGGTTGGAGAAGGCTTTCTTT. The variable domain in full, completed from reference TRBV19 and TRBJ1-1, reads DGGITQSPKYLFRKEGQNVTLSCEQNLNHDAMYWYRQDPGQGLRLIYYSQIVNDFQKGDIAEGYSVSREKKESFPLTVTSAQKNPTAFYLCASRRLEKAFFGQGTRLTVV.